These 6 T cell receptor beta chains originate from one sample sequenced in a study of PD-L1 blockade in urothelial cancer. Time point reported: peripheral blood 6 weeks after treatment start. Clones were read by immunoSEQ multiplex PCR, and TCRdb kept only the in-frame ones, dropping some. There are around 30,000 clones in the sample; around 84% occur only once, and around 3% lies in the top ten. The specimen was PBMCs, collected around atezolizumab (anti-PD-L1) treatment. These receptors came from a man aged 70 or older with urothelial cancer.

The CDR3 spells CASSQGDSGYTF. In DNA form, the CDR3 reads TGCGCCAGCAGCCAAGGAGACTCTGGCTACACCTTC. The rearrangement uses TRBV4-1 and TRBJ1-2; D ambiguous. CDR1 and CDR2 (germline): MGHRA, YSYEKL. The CDR3 covers 12 residues. The V gene lost 1 base and the J gene lost 7 bases, with 7 bases spanning the gap.

The chain couples TRBV4-2 to TRBJ2-2; D might be TRBD2 (5 bases). Trimming cost V 4 bases and J 2 bases, with 11 bases left between them. This CDR3 is 15 amino acids long. Germline V gene data show CDR1 as LGHNA and CDR2 as YNFKEQ. The CDR3 protein is CASSLRTGNTGELFF. Here the CDR3 DNA reads TGTGCCAGCAGCCTTCGGACGGGAAACACCGGGGAGCTGTTTTTT.

As DNA, the CDR3 is TGTGCCAGCAGCTTAAGGTCAATTGGGGGCCTGAACACTGAAGCTTTCTTT. It yields the protein CASSLRSIGGLNTEAFF. This chain joins TRBV7-2 and TRBJ1-1, with D perhaps matching TRBD1 (6 bases). Germline V gene lookup returns CDR1 SGHTA and CDR2 FQGNSA. V shed 2 bases and J shed 0 bases, with 16 bases lying between them. The CDR3 has 17 residues.

Details on this clone: The junction differs from germline at one of its ends, possibly a read error. V is TRBV7-6 and J is TRBJ2-7; D uncertain. The CDR3 runs 13 residues. Germline V lookup: CDR1 SGHVS, CDR2 FNYEAQ. The CDR3 region is CASSLIRSSEQYF. The CDR3 nucleotides read TGTGCCAGCAGCCTCATTCGGTCCTCCGAGCAGTACTTC.

The CDR3 sequence: CASSLGTSRNEQFF. For the CDR3, the DNA is TGCGCCAGCAGCTTGGGTACTTCCCGGAATGAGCAGTTCTTC. The chain employs TRBV5-1 and TRBJ2-1; no definite D call. Germline CDR1 SGHRS, CDR2 YFSETQ. This CDR3 spans 14 amino acids. V lost 0 bases to trimming and J lost 7 bases, with 11 bases between them.

The J gene is TRBJ2-7, the V gene TRBV6-5; D ambiguous. Germline V CDR1 and CDR2: MNHEY, SVGAGI. V shed 7 bases and J shed 4 bases, with 11 bases lying between them. This CDR3 region has 12 residues. The CDR3 sequence: CASKRHPYEQYF. The CDR3 DNA reads TGTGCCAGCAAGAGGCACCCATACGAGCAGTACTTC.